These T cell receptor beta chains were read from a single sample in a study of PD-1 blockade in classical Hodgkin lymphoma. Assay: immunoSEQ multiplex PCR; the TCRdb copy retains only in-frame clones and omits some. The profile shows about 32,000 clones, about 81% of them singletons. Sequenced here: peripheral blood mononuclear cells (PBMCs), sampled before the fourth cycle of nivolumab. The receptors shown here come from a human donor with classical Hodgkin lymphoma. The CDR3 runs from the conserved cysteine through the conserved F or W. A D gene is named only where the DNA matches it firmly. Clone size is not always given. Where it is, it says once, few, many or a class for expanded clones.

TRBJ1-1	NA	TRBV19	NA	TGTGCCAGTAGTATAGTCCCTTACAGGGACACTGAAGCTTTCTTT	CASSIVPYRDTEAFF
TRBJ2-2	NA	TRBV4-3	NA	TGCGCCAGCAGCCATCGGACCAGGAACACCGGGGAGCTGTTTTTT	CASSHRTRNTGELFF
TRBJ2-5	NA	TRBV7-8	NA	TGTGCCAGCAGCTTAGTCTGGCAGGGGCAAGAGACCCAGTACTTC	CASSLVWQGQETQYF
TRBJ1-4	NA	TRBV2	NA	TGTGCCAGCAGTGACCCCTTTGGGGCAACTAATGAAAAACTGTTTTTT	CASSDPFGATNEKLFF
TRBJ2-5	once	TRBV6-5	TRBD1	TGTGCCAGCAGTTACTCGGCCGGGACAGCCCAAGAGACCCAGTACTTC	CASSYSAGTAQETQYF
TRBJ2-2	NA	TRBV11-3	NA	TGTGCCAGCAGCTTAGATTGGGGTACCTCCGGGGAGCTGTTTTTT	CASSLDWGTSGELFF
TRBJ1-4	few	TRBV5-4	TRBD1	TGTGCCAGCAGCCGGAATCTGGACAGGGGGCTTGCAACTAATGAAAAACTGTTTTTT	CASSRNLDRGLATNEKLFF
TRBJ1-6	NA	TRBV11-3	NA	TGTGCCAGCAGCTTGTCGTTTGGGCGCGGGCAGGGTACTTCACCCCTCCACTTT	CASSLSFGRGQGTSPLHF
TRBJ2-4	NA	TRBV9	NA	TGTGCCAGCAGCGTAGGGGTGGAGAGCAAAAACATTCAGTACTTC	CASSVGVESKNIQYF
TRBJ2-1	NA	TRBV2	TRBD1	TGTGCCAACGGACAGGGGGTTTTCAATGAGCAGTTCTTC	CANGQGVFNEQFF
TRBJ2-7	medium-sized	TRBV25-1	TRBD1	TGTGCCAGCGGGTCGGACAGGACAAACTCCTACGAGCAGTACTTC	CASGSDRTNSYEQYF
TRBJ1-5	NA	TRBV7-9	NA	TGTGCCAGCAGCTGGGGCGGGGGCAATCAGCCCCAGCATTTT	CASSWGGGNQPQHF
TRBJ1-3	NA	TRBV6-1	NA	TGTGCCGCCGGGGGGAGCCCCTCTGGAAACACCATATATTTT	CAAGGSPSGNTIYF
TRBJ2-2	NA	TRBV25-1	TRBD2	TGTGCCAGCAGTAGTTATCGGACTAGCGTCACCGGGGAGCTGTTTTTT	CASSSYRTSVTGELFF
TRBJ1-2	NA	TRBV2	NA	TGTGCCAGCAGGACCTGGGAGGGAAGTCTTGGCTACACCTTC	CASRTWEGSLGYTF
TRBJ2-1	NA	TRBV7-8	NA	TGTGCCAGCAGCCCCGGTGGGGGGTGGGAGCAGTTCTTC	CASSPGGGWEQFF
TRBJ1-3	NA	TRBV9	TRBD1	TGTGCCAGCAGTGTTAAAGGGACAGGGTATGGAAACACCATATATTTT	CASSVKGTGYGNTIYF
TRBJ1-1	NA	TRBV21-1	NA	TGTGCCAGCAGCAAAGCGCGATGGGACAGGGGCGGAGGGACTGAAGCTTTCTTT	CASSKARWDRGGGTEAFF
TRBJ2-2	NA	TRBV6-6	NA	TGTGCCAGCAGTTTTGGAGCGGGGGAGCTGTTTTTT	CASSFGAGELFF
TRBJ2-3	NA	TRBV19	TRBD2	TGTGCCAGTAGGCCTACTAGCGGGAGCACAGATACGCAGTATTTT	CASRPTSGSTDTQYF
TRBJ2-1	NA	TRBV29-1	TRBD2	TGCAGCTTAACCGGACTAGCGGGTTCCAATGAGCAGTTCTTC	CSLTGLAGSNEQFF
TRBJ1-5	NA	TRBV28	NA	TGTGCCAGCACCCGAAACGGTGGGGGGAATCAGCCCCAGCATTTT	CASTRNGGGNQPQHF
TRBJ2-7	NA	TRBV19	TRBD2	TGTGCCAGTAGTATGTCGCCTAGCGGGAGAATATACGAGCAGTACTTC	CASSMSPSGRIYEQYF
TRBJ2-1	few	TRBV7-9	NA	TGTGCCAGCAGCGCTCCCGGGGAATACAATGAGCAGTTCTTC	CASSAPGEYNEQFF
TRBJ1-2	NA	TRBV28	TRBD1	TGTGCCAGCAGTTCAGACAGGGATCTCCTATATGGCTACACCTTC	CASSSDRDLLYGYTF
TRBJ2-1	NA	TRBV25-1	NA	TGTGCCAGCACCCCGGGTCAAGTAAATGAGCAGTTCTTC	CASTPGQVNEQFF
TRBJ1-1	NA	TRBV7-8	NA	TGTGCCAGCAGCTTAGAAGTAGGCCTGTACACTGAAGCTTTCTTT	CASSLEVGLYTEAFF
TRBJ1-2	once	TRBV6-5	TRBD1	TGTGCCAGCAGTTACCGCAGGGGGCGCGGCTATGGCTACACCTTC	CASSYRRGRGYGYTF
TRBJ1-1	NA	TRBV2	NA	TGTGCCAGCAGTGAAGTGGGGAGGAACACTGAAGCTTTCTTT	CASSEVGRNTEAFF
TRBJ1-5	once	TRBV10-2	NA	TGCGCCAGCAGCCCTGACAGTAATCAGCCCCAGCATTTT	CASSPDSNQPQHF
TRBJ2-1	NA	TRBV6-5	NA	TGTGCCAGCAGTTCGGGTGGTGAGCAGTTCTTC	CASSSGGEQFF
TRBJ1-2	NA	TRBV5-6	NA	TGTGCCAGCAGCTTGGTGGGGGATGGCTACACCTTC	CASSLVGDGYTF
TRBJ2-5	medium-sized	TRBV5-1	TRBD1	TGCGCCAGCATGGGGACAGGGGGAGAGACCCAGTACTTC	CASMGTGGETQYF
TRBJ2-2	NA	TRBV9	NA	TGTGCCAGCAGCCCGGACCGTGCCGGGGAGCTGTTTTTT	CASSPDRAGELFF
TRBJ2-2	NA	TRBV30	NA	TGTGCCTGGGCAGAGGGGAAGAACGCGGGGGAGCTGTTTTTT	CAWAEGKNAGELFF
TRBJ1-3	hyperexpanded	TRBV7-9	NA	TGTGCCAGCAGCTTACCCCGGGACAACTCTGGAAACACCATATATTTT	CASSLPRDNSGNTIYF
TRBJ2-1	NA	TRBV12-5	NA	TGTGCTAGCGACGGAGACAGTCCCCAGGGGAATGAGCAGTTCTTC	CASDGDSPQGNEQFF
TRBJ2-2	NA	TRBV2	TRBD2	TGTGCCAGCAGTGACCCCGCGGGAGTTAACACCGGGGAGCTGTTTTTT	CASSDPAGVNTGELFF
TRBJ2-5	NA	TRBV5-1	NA	TGCGCCAGCAGCTTGGAGTGGGGGCTGGAGACCCAGTACTTC	CASSLEWGLETQYF
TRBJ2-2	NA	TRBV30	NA	TGTGCCTGGAGCAAGGGACGGCTGAACACCGGGGAGCTGTTTTTT	CAWSKGRLNTGELFF
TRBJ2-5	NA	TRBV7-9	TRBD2	TGTGCCAGCAGCGCTAGCGGGGTCCAAGAGACCCAGTACTTC	CASSASGVQETQYF
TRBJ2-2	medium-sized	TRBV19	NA	TGTGCCAGTTGCAGGGTTAGCGGGGAGCTGTTTTTT	CASCRVSGELFF
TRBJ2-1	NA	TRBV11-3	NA	TGTGCCAGCAGCCAGACGGGAGCTCGGGGTGAGCAGTTCTTC	CASSQTGARGEQFF